This is a list of T cell receptor beta chains from one sample in a study of T cells in Graves' hyperthyroidism and ophthalmopathy. TCRdb reprocessed the multiplex PCR reads with MiXCR, giving one entry per CDR3 protein. In the table there are about 380,000 distinct CDR3 sequences, about 13% of which are singletons. Sequenced sample: blood. These receptors were collected from a man aged 25-40 years with Graves' hyperthyroidism that later progressed to Graves' ophthalmopathy. Both conserved end residues are trimmed from each CDR3. A D gene is named only where the DNA matches it firmly.

CDR3 protein,CDR3 length,V gene,D gene
ASSRAGGTEAF,11,TRBV4-2,TRBD1
ASSLVALANEKLF,13,TRBV11-2,-
ASSCRDRGTNEKLF,14,TRBV5-6,TRBD1
ASSLRSGNTIY,11,TRBV5-5,-
ASSTGLNTEAF,11,TRBV7-7,-
SVQGVSGYGYT,11,TRBV29-1,TRBD1
AWSVGTSPLNQPQH,14,TRBV30,-
ASSGPGRTEAF,11,TRBV2,-
ASRRGVLQIEAF,12,TRBV19,-
ASSSPSGNTEAF,12,TRBV28,-
ASTFVSGGHYEQY,13,TRBV7-2,-